The next 5 T cell receptor beta chains were all read from a single sample in a study of CD8+CD57+ T cells in acquired aplastic anemia. Patients chosen for sequencing had CD8+CD57+ cells that had expanded, as shown by flow cytometry. For CDR3 and TCR beta VDJ profiling, genomic DNA was the template used. TCRdb re-called the reads through MiXCR, storing one row per CDR3 protein. This table holds 55,000 to 60,000 distinct CDR3 sequences, about 56% found once. The sequenced sample consisted of sorted CD4+, CD8+, or CD8+CD57+ T cells (not recorded which) from PBMCs. These receptors were taken from a human donor with aplastic anemia.

V is TRBV5-5 and J is TRBJ2-5, with 8 nucleotides matching TRBD1. After removal of 3 bases from V and 2 bases from J, the junction contained 0 bases not matched to a gene. The CDR3 has 13 residues. CDR1 and CDR2 from the germline V gene are SGHKS and YYEKEE (reference sequence). The CDR3 loop reads CASSWDRQETQYF. The CDR3 bases are TGTGCCAGCAGCTGGGACAGGCAAGAGACCCAGTACTTC.

The chain links TRBV9 to TRBJ1-6, with TRBD1 as a possible D gene (5 bases). This CDR3 comprises 14 residues. V gave up 0 bases and J gave up 7 bases, with 8 bases separating them. Germline CDR1 reads SGDLS; CDR2 reads YYNGEE. For the CDR3, the DNA is TGTGCCAGCAGCGTAGCTCGGGGGAATTCACCCCTCCACTTT. Its protein is CASSVARGNSPLHF.

The count of this clonotype is one. The chain uses TRBV13 and TRBJ2-5; 12 nucleotides align to TRBD1. Per the germline V gene, CDR1 is PRHDT and CDR2 is FYEKMQ (reference sequence). The CDR3 contains 15 residues. V shed 5 bases and J 5 bases; nucleotides not matched to a gene: 6. The CDR3 region is CASSRGQGARETQYF. For the CDR3, the DNA is TGTGCCAGCAGCCGGGGACAGGGGGCGCGGGAGACCCAGTACTTC.

To note about this clonotype: The junction and the germline gene differ at one end; a read error may be behind it. The V call is TRBV30, the J call TRBJ1-3; 7 positions agree with TRBD1. The CDR3 sequence is 19 residues long. The germline V gene encodes CDR1 GTSNPN and CDR2 SVGIG (reference sequence). CDR3 bases: TGTGCCTGGAGTGTCCTGAACGTCACAGGGGTCCGCTCTGGGAACACCATATATTTT. It specifies CAWSVLNVTGVRSGNTIYF.

This clonotype was seen once. The gene calls are TRBV29-1 and TRBJ2-1; D possibly corresponds to TRBD2 (5 bases). Trimming left V 3 bases short and J 0 bases short, with 9 bases between. Germline V gene data show CDR1 as SQVTM and CDR2 as ANQGSEA. The CDR3 totals 14 residues. The CDR3 nucleotides are TGCAGCGTTGATTTTACTAGCTCCTACAATGAGCAGTTCTTC. This codes for CSVDFTSSYNEQFF.